Below are 23 T cell receptor beta chains sequenced from a single sample in a study of OX40 agonist ivuxolimab in advanced cancers. Sequencing was performed with immunoSEQ multiplex PCR; in TCRdb, only in-frame clones are kept and a portion is missing. The sample contains tens of thousands of clones, 84% of which appear only once. The specimen comprised CD4+ or CD8+ T cells sorted from blood, sampled in a trial of the OX40 agonist ivuxolimab. Receptors originate from an adult with an advanced solid tumor such as melanoma, head and neck, liver or kidney cancer.

V and J are TRBV10-1 and TRBJ2-1, with 12 bases identical to TRBD1. Germline assignment: CDR1 WNHNN and CDR2 SYGVQD (reference sequence). CDR3 length: 14 amino acids. The V gene end was trimmed by 6 bases and the J gene end by 15 bases; junction bases not matched to a gene: 12. The CDR3 nucleotides are TGCGCCAGCAGCCTCGGGACAGGGGGCGGGGTGAGGTTCTTC. It yields the protein CASSLGTGGGVRFF.

The chain links TRBV27 to TRBJ1-5; D is undetermined. Germline CDR1 reads MNHEY; CDR2 reads SMNVEV (reference sequence). V was cut by 4 bases and J by 5 bases, with 21 bases left in between. The CDR3 sequence is 17 residues long. The CDR3 DNA sequence: TGTGCCAGCAGTTCGCAGCTACTATCCCCCAAGTATCAGCCCCAGCATTTT. It specifies CASSSQLLSPKYQPQHF.

The chain couples TRBV10-1 to TRBJ2-5; D is perhaps TRBD2 (6 bases). Germline CDR1 reads WNHNN; CDR2 reads SYGVQD (reference sequence). The CDR3 consists of 16 residues. Trimming removed 3 bases at V and 3 bases at J, with 17 bases between. CDR3 coding DNA: TGCGCCAGCAGTGATACCGGGACTGAGGACGAAGAGACCCAGTACTTC. Amino acid sequence: CASSDTGTEDEETQYF.

This chain joins TRBV28 and TRBJ1-1; D not certain. The CDR3 is made up of 13 amino acids. Trimming removed 7 bases from V and 1 base from J, with 10 bases in between. Looked up from germline, CDR1 is MDHEN and CDR2 is SYDVKM. The CDR3 is CASTPPGNTEAFF. For the CDR3, the DNA is TGTGCCAGCACCCCCCCCGGGAACACTGAAGCTTTCTTT.

The J gene is TRBJ1-2, the V gene TRBV28; 8 nucleotides agree with TRBD1. The CDR3 is made up of 15 amino acids. With 5 bases clipped from V and 7 bases from J, the junction kept 12 bases outside the gene matches. From germline, CDR1 is MDHEN and CDR2 SYDVKM. CDR3 bases: TGTGCCAGCAGTACCCCAGGACAGGGATATAGTGGCTACACCTTC. Its translation is CASSTPGQGYSGYTF.

Note on this clone: Its ends do not fully match the called genes, so a read error is possible. The genes are TRBV6-6 and TRBJ2-3; D is ambiguous. The CDR3 covers 11 residues. Germline V CDR1 and CDR2: MNHNY, SVGAGI (reference sequence). DNA for the CDR3: TGTGCCAGCAGCCCCACAGTTACGCAGTATTTT. Protein: CASSPTVTQYF.

This clone was seen more than once but under ten times. The V call is TRBV30, the J call TRBJ2-3, with 8 bases fitting TRBD2. The CDR3 spans 16 residues. Germline V gives CDR1 GTSNPN, CDR2 SVGIG (reference sequence). V lost 3 bases, J lost 4 bases, and 12 bases stayed unmatched. As DNA, the CDR3 is TGTGCCTGGAGCAATTCCTTTTCGGGAGGGGCAGATACGCAGTATTTT. Protein: CAWSNSFSGGADTQYF.

V usage is TRBV7-3 and J usage is TRBJ2-7, with TRBD1 matching 8 bases. Per the germline V gene, CDR1 is SGHTA and CDR2 is FQGTGA. Trimming cost V 3 bases and J 3 bases; bases outside gene matches: 1. The CDR3 runs to 13 residues. The CDR3 nucleotides read TGTGCCAGCAGCTTCACAGGGGGCTACGAGCAGTACTTC. Protein sequence: CASSFTGGYEQYF.

The chain recombines TRBV28 with TRBJ1-3; no clear D. The CDR3 runs to 14 residues. Germline assignment: CDR1 MDHEN and CDR2 SYDVKM. V was pared by 8 bases and J by 0 bases, with 11 bases between. The CDR3 reads CASSQSLSGNTIYF. CDR3 bases: TGTGCCAGCTCTCAGAGCCTCTCTGGAAACACCATATATTTT.

The rearrangement joins TRBV7-2 to TRBJ1-2; 8 nucleotides align to TRBD1. The ends lost 4 bases at V and 3 bases at J; junction bases unmatched: 4. Germline V CDR1 and CDR2: SGHTA, FQGNSA. The CDR3 has 14 residues. The CDR3 is CASSSLTGDYGYTF. CDR3 sequence (DNA): TGTGCCAGCAGCTCCCTGACAGGGGACTATGGCTACACCTTC. The full variable domain, with the rest looked up from reference TRBV7-2 and TRBJ1-2, is GAGVSQSPSNKVTEKGKDVELRCDPISGHTALYWYRQSLGQGLEFLIYFQGNSAPDKSGLPSDRFSAERTGGSVSTLTIQRTQQEDSAVYLCASSSLTGDYGYTFGSGTRLTVV.

The rearrangement uses TRBV11-3 and TRBJ2-1; no clear D. The CDR3 length is 16 residues. Trimming removed 4 bases from V and 3 bases from J, with 16 bases in between. Germline values: CDR1 SGHNT, CDR2 YENEEA. CDR3 sequence (DNA): TGTGCCAGCAGCTCGTCCTCTCTGGGCGTCTACAATGAGCAGTTCTTC. Residues: CASSSSSLGVYNEQFF.

The chain employs TRBV6-6 and TRBJ1-4, with TRBD1 identical over 10 bases. CDR1 is MNHNY and CDR2 is SVGAGI in the germline V gene (reference sequence). J was trimmed by 8 bases and V by 7 bases; bases with no gene match: 10. The CDR3 is made up of 15 amino acids. The chain's CDR3 is CASTFQGQGDEKLFF. In DNA, the CDR3 is TGTGCCAGCACTTTTCAAGGACAGGGGGACGAAAAACTGTTTTTT.

The chain's CDR3 is CSAKGGDGYTF. The CDR3 DNA reads as TGCAGTGCTAAGGGGGGAGATGGCTACACCTTC. The rearrangement uses TRBV20-1 and TRBJ1-2, with D possibly TRBD1 on 6 matching bases. CDR3 length: 11 residues. V was clipped by 4 bases and J by 6 bases, with 9 bases between them. The V gene's germline CDR1 is DFQATT and CDR2 SNEGSKA (reference sequence).

The sample holds a few counts of this clone. The chain carries TRBV5-5 and TRBJ2-2; the match to TRBD1 covers 11 bases. The CDR3 runs to 19 residues. The V and J ends lost 3 bases and 0 bases, in that order; junction bases with no gene match: 10. Germline CDR1 reads SGHKS; CDR2 reads YYEKEE (reference sequence). For the CDR3, the DNA is TGTGCCAGCAGCTCGACGGGACAGGGGGTCTTTTCGAACACCGGGGAGCTGTTTTTT. The encoded protein is CASSSTGQGVFSNTGELFF.

The chain recombines TRBV19 with TRBJ1-3; D perhaps matches TRBD1 (5 bases). In germline, CDR1 is LNHDA, CDR2 SQIVND (reference sequence). The CDR3 is 15 residues long. The V end was cut by 8 bases, the J end by 2 bases, with 16 bases between. The CDR3 is CASGRAGSPGNTIYF. The CDR3 nucleotides are TGTGCCAGTGGCAGGGCAGGGTCTCCTGGAAACACCATATATTTT.

The CDR3 DNA is TGCGCCAGCAGCTTGGCTGGTAGCTCCTACAATGAGCAGTTCTTC. It is translated as CASSLAGSSYNEQFF. The chain uses TRBV5-1 and TRBJ2-1; D ambiguous. Germline V lookup: CDR1 SGHRS, CDR2 YFSETQ. This CDR3 has 15 residues. The V end was cut by 0 bases, the J end by 0 bases, with 7 bases between.

The rearrangement joins TRBV11-3 to TRBJ1-1, with TRBD1 matching over 8 bases. This CDR3 is 13 amino acids long. V dropped 8 bases and J dropped 1; count of bases not matched to a gene: 3. Looked up from germline, CDR1 is SGHNT and CDR2 is YENEEA. CDR3 in amino acids: CASAGTGNTEAFF. CDR3 DNA sequence: TGTGCCAGCGCCGGGACAGGGAACACTGAAGCTTTCTTT.

This clone occurred once. The chain links TRBV7-9 to TRBJ1-2; maybe TRBD1 (5 bases). The V and J ends lost 0 bases and 1 base respectively, with 15 bases between them. The CDR3 spans 17 residues. Germline CDR1 is SEHNR and CDR2 is FQNEAQ (reference sequence). The CDR3 DNA reads as TGTGCCAGCAGCTTAGCTAACCTGGGGCAGATTAACTATGGCTACACCTTC. Protein: CASSLANLGQINYGYTF.

This clone was observed a single time. The chain combines TRBV6-6 with TRBJ2-5; possible D gene TRBD1, 6 bases. CDR3 size: 14 residues. Trimming left V 7 bases short and J 1 base short, with 13 bases between. The germline V gene has CDR1 MNHNY and CDR2 SVGAGI (reference sequence). The CDR3 here is CASKPGTPQETQYF. The CDR3 nucleotides are TGTGCCAGCAAACCCGGGACACCCCAAGAGACCCAGTACTTC.

The chain carries TRBV28 and TRBJ2-5; D gene uncertain. CDR1 is MDHEN and CDR2 is SYDVKM in the germline V gene. CDR3 length equals 15 residues. V lost 5 bases to trimming and J lost 0 bases, with 13 bases between them. In DNA form, the CDR3 reads TGTGCCAGCAGTACCTCGTTGGGGAACCAAGAGACCCAGTACTTC. It is translated as CASSTSLGNQETQYF.

The V call is TRBV4-2, the J call TRBJ2-7, with D possibly being TRBD1 (5 bases). In germline, CDR1 is LGHNA, CDR2 YNFKEQ. CDR3 size: 17 residues. Trimming removed 0 bases from V and 4 bases from J, with 19 bases in between. CDR3 bases: TGTGCCAGCAGCCAAGAGACTCGGCAGGGTATCGGGTACGAGCAGTACTTC. Protein: CASSQETRQGIGYEQYF.

V usage is TRBV19 and J usage is TRBJ2-4; D possibly corresponds to TRBD2 (5 bases). Trimming cost V 6 bases and J 3 bases, with 9 bases left between them. CDR3 length equals 13 residues. Germline assignment: CDR1 LNHDA and CDR2 SQIVND (reference sequence). This CDR3 is CASRDGGKNIQYF. DNA of the CDR3: TGTGCCAGTAGGGACGGAGGCAAAAACATTCAGTACTTC.

V usage is TRBV7-9 and J usage is TRBJ1-4, with TRBD1 identical over 9 bases. The CDR3 spans 14 residues. Trimming cost V 4 bases and J 7 bases; bases outside gene matches: 4. Germline-derived CDR1 and CDR2 are SEHNR and FQNEAQ (reference sequence). CDR3 nucleotides: TGTGCCAGCAGCTCGGACAGGGGTGGTGAAAAACTGTTTTTT. Translation: CASSSDRGGEKLFF.